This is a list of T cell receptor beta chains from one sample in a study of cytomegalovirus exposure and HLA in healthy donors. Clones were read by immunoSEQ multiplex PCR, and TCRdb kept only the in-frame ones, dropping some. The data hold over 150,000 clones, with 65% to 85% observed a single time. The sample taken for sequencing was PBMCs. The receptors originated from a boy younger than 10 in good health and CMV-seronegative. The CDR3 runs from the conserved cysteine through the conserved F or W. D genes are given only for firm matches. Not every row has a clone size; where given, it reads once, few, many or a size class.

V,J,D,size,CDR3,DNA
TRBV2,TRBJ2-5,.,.,CASSPDSGTQYF,TGTGCCAGCAGCCCGGACTCCGGGACCCAGTACTTC
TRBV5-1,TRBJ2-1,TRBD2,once,CASSLAMTSGRGNEQFF,TGCGCCAGCAGCTTGGCCATGACTAGCGGGAGAGGCAATGAGCAGTTCTTC
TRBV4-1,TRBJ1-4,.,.,CASSQEAGATNEKLFF,TGCGCCAGCAGCCAAGAGGCGGGAGCAACTAATGAAAAACTGTTTTTT
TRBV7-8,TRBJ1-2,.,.,CASSLGSPGGYTF,TGTGCCAGCAGCCTCGGGTCCCCCGGGGGCTACACCTTC
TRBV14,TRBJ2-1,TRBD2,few,CASSQVLAGAEQFF,TGTGCCAGCAGCCAAGTCTTAGCGGGGGCCGAGCAGTTCTTC
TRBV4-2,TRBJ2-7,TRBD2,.,CASSQDGAGGNYEQYF,TGTGCCAGCAGCCAAGATGGTGCGGGAGGGAACTACGAGCAGTACTTC
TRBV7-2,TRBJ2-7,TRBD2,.,CASSRLLAGGHEQYF,TGTGCCAGCAGCCGGTTACTAGCGGGAGGACACGAGCAGTACTTC
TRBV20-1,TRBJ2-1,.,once,CSARDLHEQFF,TGCAGTGCTAGAGATCTTCATGAGCAGTTCTTC
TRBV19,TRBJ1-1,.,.,CASSIRENTEAFF,TGTGCCAGTAGTATAAGAGAAAACACTGAAGCTTTCTTT
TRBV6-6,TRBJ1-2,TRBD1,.,CASSWTGSYGYTF,TGTGCCAGCAGCTGGACAGGTAGTTATGGCTACACCTTC
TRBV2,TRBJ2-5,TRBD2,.,CASSEGRGGLQETQYF,TGTGCCAGCAGTGAAGGTCGGGGGGGCCTCCAAGAGACCCAGTACTTC
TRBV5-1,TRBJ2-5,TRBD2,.,CASSLQDRGGPKETQYF,TGCGCCAGCAGCCTACAAGATCGGGGGGGCCCCAAGGAGACCCAGTACTTC
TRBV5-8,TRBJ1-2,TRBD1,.,CASSLGTGQDGYTF,TGTGCCAGCAGCCTTGGGACAGGGCAAGATGGCTACACCTTC
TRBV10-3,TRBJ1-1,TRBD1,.,CAISVRAGGVDTEAFF,TGTGCCATCAGTGTACGGGCAGGGGGCGTGGACACTGAAGCTTTCTTT
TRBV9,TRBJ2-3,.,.,CASSLELATDTQYF,TGTGCCAGCAGCCTGGAGCTAGCCACAGATACGCAGTATTTT
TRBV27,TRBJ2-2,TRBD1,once,CASSLTGGTTGELFF,TGTGCCAGCAGTTTGACAGGGGGCACAACCGGGGAGCTGTTTTTT
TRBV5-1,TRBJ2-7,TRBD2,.,CASSLGDYNYEQYF,TGCGCCAGCAGCTTGGGGGACTACAACTACGAGCAGTACTTC
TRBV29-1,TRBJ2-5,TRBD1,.,CSAQGAQGTQYF,TGCAGCGCACAGGGGGCGCAGGGGACCCAGTACTTC
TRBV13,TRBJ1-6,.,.,CASSSLNSPLHF,TGTGCCAGCAGCTCCTTGAATTCACCCCTCCACTTT
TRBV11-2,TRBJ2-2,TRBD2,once,CASSLGQAGGHPGELFF,TGTGCCAGCAGCTTAGGCCAGGCGGGGGGGCACCCCGGGGAGCTGTTTTTT
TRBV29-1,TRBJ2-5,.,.,CSVAEETQYF,TGCAGCGTGGCCGAAGAGACCCAGTACTTC
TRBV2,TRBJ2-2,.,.,CASRKQGTGELFF,TGTGCCAGCAGAAAACAGGGCACCGGGGAGCTGTTTTTT
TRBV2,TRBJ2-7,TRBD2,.,CASRGVTSAYEQYF,TGTGCCAGCAGGGGAGTCACTAGCGCCTACGAGCAGTACTTC
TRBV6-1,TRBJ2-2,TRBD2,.,CASSGLAGAPGELFF,TGTGCCAGCAGTGGACTAGCGGGAGCCCCCGGGGAGCTGTTTTTT
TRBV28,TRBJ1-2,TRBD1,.,CASSSSGTGLHGYTF,TGTGCCAGCAGTTCTTCCGGGACAGGGCTGCATGGCTACACCTTC
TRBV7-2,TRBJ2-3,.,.,CASSFSGGPTSTDTQYF,TGTGCCAGCAGCTTTAGTGGCGGGCCTACTAGCACAGATACGCAGTATTTT
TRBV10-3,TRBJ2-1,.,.,CATQGINEQFF,TGTGCCACTCAGGGTATCAATGAGCAGTTCTTC
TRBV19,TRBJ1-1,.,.,CASIDKLNTEAFF,TGTGCCAGTATCGACAAGTTGAACACTGAAGCTTTCTTT
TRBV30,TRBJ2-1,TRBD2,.,CAWSRRTGGYNEQFF,TGTGCCTGGAGTAGGAGAACGGGAGGCTACAATGAGCAGTTCTTC